These T cell receptor beta chains were read from a single sample in a study of cytotoxic CD8 clonotypes in ibrutinib-treated CLL. Sequencing used immunoSEQ multiplex PCR; TCRdb keeps in-frame clones, though not all of them. The sample has 250,000 to 350,000 clones; 65% to 85% are singletons. Sequencing was performed on PBMCs, taken at disease progression, from a patient treated with ibrutinib. The origin of the receptors is a human donor with chronic lymphocytic leukemia. CDR3s include the opening cysteine and the closing phenylalanine or tryptophan. A D gene is named only where the DNA matches it firmly. Not all rows give a size; the values are once, few, many and, for expanded clones, a class.

D: .
V: TRBV5-1
size: .
length: 16
J: TRBJ1-3
DNA: TGCGCCAGCAGCTTGGCCGCAGGGCACTCTGGAAACACCATATATTTT
CDR3: CASSLAAGHSGNTIYF

D: TRBD1
V: TRBV28
size: .
length: 18
J: TRBJ2-7
DNA: TGTGCCAGCAGTTTCACCGGGACAGGCTTTCCCTTCACCTACGAGCAGTACTTC
CDR3: CASSFTGTGFPFTYEQYF

D: TRBD1
V: TRBV30
size: .
length: 13
J: TRBJ2-7
DNA: TGTGCCTGGACGGCAGGGGGAAAATACGAGCAGTACTTC
CDR3: CAWTAGGKYEQYF

D: .
V: TRBV5-6
size: .
length: 14
J: TRBJ1-5
DNA: TGTGCCAGCAGCTTTGATGGGAGCAATCAGCCCCAGCATTTT
CDR3: CASSFDGSNQPQHF

D: .
V: TRBV9
size: .
length: 12
J: TRBJ2-1
DNA: TGTGCCAGCAGCGTAGGGAGTGGTGAGCAGTTCTTC
CDR3: CASSVGSGEQFF

D: .
V: TRBV7-2
size: .
length: 14
J: TRBJ1-1
DNA: TGTGCCAGCAGCGTACCGTCGGGGGTCACTGAAGCTTTCTTT
CDR3: CASSVPSGVTEAFF

D: .
V: TRBV7-2
size: once
length: 16
J: TRBJ1-2
DNA: TGTGCCAGCAGCTACGGTCAGCGTGGCCAGGAGTATGGCTACACCTTC
CDR3: CASSYGQRGQEYGYTF

D: .
V: TRBV7-2
size: .
length: 13
J: TRBJ2-1
DNA: TGTGCCAGCAGCTTAGCTTTCCACAATGAGCAGTTCTTC
CDR3: CASSLAFHNEQFF

D: .
V: TRBV28
size: .
length: 19
J: TRBJ2-6
DNA: TGTGCCAGCAGTTTTTTCCCCACCAAATCGGGCTCTGGGGCCAACGTCCTGACTTTC
CDR3: CASSFFPTKSGSGANVLTF

D: .
V: TRBV29-1
size: .
length: 15
J: TRBJ1-2
DNA: TGCAGCGTTTTGAACAGGTCCATGGGGGACTATGGCTACACCTTC
CDR3: CSVLNRSMGDYGYTF

D: .
V: TRBV9
size: .
length: 15
J: TRBJ2-3
DNA: TGTGCCAAAGGGGGGGGCCTGCCTCTCACAGATACGCAGTATTTT
CDR3: CAKGGGLPLTDTQYF

D: TRBD1
V: TRBV29-1
size: .
length: 14
J: TRBJ1-1
DNA: TGCAGCGCGACAGGGAGTAGGGAGCGGGCTGAAGCTTTCTTT
CDR3: CSATGSRERAEAFF

D: TRBD1
V: TRBV11-3
size: once
length: 13
J: TRBJ1-1
DNA: TGTGCCAGCAGCTTATCGACAGGGACTGAAGCTTTCTTT
CDR3: CASSLSTGTEAFF

D: .
V: TRBV7-3
size: few
length: 15
J: TRBJ2-1
DNA: TGTGCCAGCAGCCCCGGGGCGGGGTCCTACAATGAGCAGTTCTTC
CDR3: CASSPGAGSYNEQFF

D: TRBD2
V: TRBV29-1
size: .
length: 16
J: TRBJ2-1
DNA: TGCAGCGGGACTAGCGGGAGGGCGAGCTCCTACAATGAGCAGTTCTTC
CDR3: CSGTSGRASSYNEQFF

D: TRBD2
V: TRBV9
size: few
length: 16
J: TRBJ2-3
DNA: TGTGCCAGCAGCGTGGGACTAGCGAAGTTAGGCGATACGCAGTATTTT
CDR3: CASSVGLAKLGDTQYF

D: .
V: TRBV7-9
size: .
length: 15
J: TRBJ1-1
DNA: TGTGCCAGCAGCTCCCGCCTCCCCATGGGCACTGAAGCTTTCTTT
CDR3: CASSSRLPMGTEAFF

D: TRBD1
V: TRBV9
size: .
length: 15
J: TRBJ1-1
DNA: TGTGCCAGCAGCGTAGTCTACAGGGGAGACACTGAAGCTTTCTTT
CDR3: CASSVVYRGDTEAFF

D: .
V: TRBV14
size: few
length: 12
J: TRBJ1-2
DNA: TGTGCCAGCAGCCAGGGAATCTATGGCTACACCTTC
CDR3: CASSQGIYGYTF

D: .
V: TRBV7-6
size: once
length: 13
J: TRBJ2-7
DNA: TGTGCCAGCAGTTACGACAGTCCCTACGAGCAGTACTTC
CDR3: CASSYDSPYEQYF

D: TRBD2
V: TRBV4-1
size: .
length: 16
J: TRBJ2-1
DNA: TGCGCCAGCAGCCTTAGACTAGCGTCGGGTTTAGATGAGCAGTTCTTC
CDR3: CASSLRLASGLDEQFF

D: .
V: TRBV2
size: .
length: 14
J: TRBJ1-5
DNA: TGTGCCAGCAGGGATGGGGCCCTCAATCAGCCCCAGCATTTT
CDR3: CASRDGALNQPQHF

D: .
V: TRBV7-6
size: .
length: 15
J: TRBJ2-7
DNA: TGTGCCAGCAGCCCCCGTTTACAGTCGCTCCGCGAGCAGTACTTC
CDR3: CASSPRLQSLREQYF

D: .
V: TRBV28
size: .
length: 13
J: TRBJ1-2
DNA: TGTGCCAGCAGTCCCCTTGGGCGGAACGGCTACACCTTC
CDR3: CASSPLGRNGYTF

D: .
V: TRBV20-1
size: .
length: 11
J: TRBJ2-7
DNA: TGCAGTGCCCATCAGGGAGACGAGCAGTACTTC
CDR3: CSAHQGDEQYF

D: .
V: TRBV19
size: .
length: 14
J: TRBJ2-3
DNA: TGTGCCAGTAGTAGAGGGGTCGGCACAGATACGCAGTATTTT
CDR3: CASSRGVGTDTQYF

D: .
V: TRBV7-9
size: .
length: 14
J: TRBJ1-5
DNA: TGTGCCAGCAGCTTAGCTGACAGGTGGCAGCCCCAGCATTTT
CDR3: CASSLADRWQPQHF

D: TRBD1
V: TRBV18
size: .
length: 16
J: TRBJ1-5
DNA: TGTGCCAGCTCACCCAGGGGGATGGGAGGCAATCAGCCCCAGCATTTT
CDR3: CASSPRGMGGNQPQHF

D: .
V: TRBV14
size: .
length: 15
J: TRBJ1-6
DNA: TGTGCCAGCAGCCGAGAGGAGGGTTGGAATTCACCCCTCCACTTT
CDR3: CASSREEGWNSPLHF

D: .
V: TRBV28
size: .
length: 14
J: TRBJ2-7
DNA: TGTGCCAGCAGTTTAATTGGGCAGGGGGGCAAGCAGTACTTC
CDR3: CASSLIGQGGKQYF

D: .
V: TRBV19
size: .
length: 19
J: TRBJ2-1
DNA: TGTGCCAGTAGTATAGTAGGGATCCGCATCCAGAGCTCCTACAATGAGCAGTTCTTC
CDR3: CASSIVGIRIQSSYNEQFF

D: .
V: TRBV5-1
size: .
length: 15
J: TRBJ2-1
DNA: TGCGCCAGCAGCTTGGTAGCGCACTCCTACAATGAGCAGTTCTTC
CDR3: CASSLVAHSYNEQFF

D: .
V: TRBV5-4
size: .
length: 13
J: TRBJ2-1
DNA: TGTGCCAGCAGCCTGACCTGGGCTAATGAGCAGTTCTTC
CDR3: CASSLTWANEQFF

D: .
V: TRBV9
size: .
length: 13
J: TRBJ1-1
DNA: TGTGCCAGCAGCCCCAATTGGAGGAGTGAAGCTTTCTTT
CDR3: CASSPNWRSEAFF

D: .
V: TRBV13
size: .
length: 16
J: TRBJ2-7
DNA: TGTGCCAGCAGCCCGGGCGGGCTCGATTTTGTTGACGAGCAGTACTTC
CDR3: CASSPGGLDFVDEQYF

D: TRBD2
V: TRBV28
size: .
length: 16
J: TRBJ2-2
DNA: TGTGCCAGCAGTCTAATAGCGGGAGGGCGGACCGGGGAGCTGTTTTTT
CDR3: CASSLIAGGRTGELFF

D: TRBD1
V: TRBV18
size: .
length: 16
J: TRBJ1-3
DNA: TGTGCCAGCTCACCGCCTAAACAGGGGACTGGAAACACCATATATTTT
CDR3: CASSPPKQGTGNTIYF

D: .
V: TRBV29-1
size: .
length: 10
J: TRBJ2-3
DNA: TGCAGCGCAGGGGGGGATACGCAGTATTTT
CDR3: CSAGGDTQYF

D: .
V: TRBV4-1
size: .
length: 16
J: TRBJ2-2
DNA: TGCGCCAGCAGCCAAGAATGGAGACGGAACACCGGGGAGCTGTTTTTT
CDR3: CASSQEWRRNTGELFF

D: .
V: TRBV9
size: .
length: 16
J: TRBJ2-7
DNA: TGTGCCAGCAGCGTAGCTGGGTCCAGCCAGGGCCGCTTGCCGTACTTC
CDR3: CASSVAGSSQGRLPYF

D: .
V: TRBV18
size: .
length: 14
J: TRBJ2-5
DNA: TGTGCCAGCTCACCACGGCAAGCGCAAGAGACCCAGTACTTC
CDR3: CASSPRQAQETQYF

D: .
V: TRBV7-9
size: .
length: 17
J: TRBJ1-2
DNA: TGTGCCAGCAGCGCCCAGTTAACGACGTCCTGGGGCTATGGCTACACCTTC
CDR3: CASSAQLTTSWGYGYTF

D: .
V: TRBV5-1
size: .
length: 12
J: TRBJ2-1
DNA: TGCGCCAGCAGCTTGGTTAGAAATGAGCAGTTCTTC
CDR3: CASSLVRNEQFF

D: .
V: TRBV5-1
size: .
length: 14
J: TRBJ2-7
DNA: TGCGCCAGCAGCCCCGAGACAGGATCCTACGAGCAGTACTTC
CDR3: CASSPETGSYEQYF

D: .
V: TRBV19
size: .
length: 13
J: TRBJ2-7
DNA: TGTGCCAGTAGTATAGCCGGACCCTACGAGCAGTACTTC
CDR3: CASSIAGPYEQYF

D: .
V: TRBV11-2
size: .
length: 14
J: TRBJ2-7
DNA: TGTGCCAGCAGCTTAGATAGCAGTCACTACGAGCAGTACTTC
CDR3: CASSLDSSHYEQYF

D: .
V: TRBV11-3
size: once
length: 13
J: TRBJ2-3
DNA: TGTGCCAGCAGCTCACCGGGGTTGGATACGCAGTATTTT
CDR3: CASSSPGLDTQYF

D: .
V: TRBV5-1
size: .
length: 15
J: TRBJ2-3
DNA: TGCGCCAGCAGCTTGGGGCGGACGAGCACAGATACGCAGTATTTT
CDR3: CASSLGRTSTDTQYF